Below are 25 T cell receptor beta chains sequenced from a single sample in a study of PD-L1 blockade in urothelial cancer. Sequencing used immunoSEQ multiplex PCR; TCRdb keeps in-frame clones, though not all of them. Of more than 50,000 clones in the sample, 81% were seen once. Time point here: pretreatment peripheral blood. The material sequenced was PBMCs, taken around atezolizumab (anti-PD-L1) treatment. These receptors all stem from an older man with urothelial cancer.

The chain joins TRBV29-1 to TRBJ1-1, with 7 nucleotides matching TRBD1. With 7 bases clipped from V and 8 bases from J, the junction kept 16 bases outside the gene matches. The CDR3 is made up of 14 amino acids. From germline, CDR1 is SQVTM and CDR2 ANQGSEA. The CDR3 region is CSGGGSRDRPEAFF. The CDR3 bases are TGCAGCGGCGGAGGGAGTCGGGACAGACCCGAAGCTTTCTTT.

The rearrangement links TRBV18 to TRBJ1-4; a possible D gene is TRBD1 (6 bases). V was cut by 5 bases and J by 3 bases, with 10 bases left in between. Germline V gives CDR1 KGHSH, CDR2 LQKENI. The CDR3 runs to 14 residues. CDR3 sequence reads: CASSSGAANEKLFF. For the CDR3, the DNA is TGTGCCAGCTCATCAGGGGCAGCTAATGAAAAACTGTTTTTT.

The chain links TRBV28 to TRBJ2-3, with 9 positions matching TRBD2. The CDR3 sequence is 17 residues long. V lost 5 bases, J lost 3 bases, and 12 bases stayed unmatched. Germline CDR1 and CDR2: MDHEN and SYDVKM. CDR3 sequence (DNA): TGTGCCAGCAGTAGAAGGGTAGCGGGAGTTGGGACAGATACGCAGTATTTT. This translates into CASSRRVAGVGTDTQYF.

This clone was seen only a few times. The V gene is TRBV6-6, the J gene TRBJ2-7, with 7 bases aligning to TRBD1. Trimming removed 2 bases from V and 0 bases from J; junction bases left unmatched: 1. This CDR3 comprises 14 residues. CDR1 and CDR2 (germline): MNHNY, SVGAGI (reference sequence). The CDR3 coding sequence is TGTGCCAGCAGTTACCGGGACAGCTCCTACGAGCAGTACTTC. Amino acids: CASSYRDSSYEQYF.

The CDR3 reads CASSGVAGVSGEQYF. DNA of the CDR3: TGTGCCAGCAGTGGCGTAGCGGGAGTATCTGGCGAGCAGTACTTC. The gene calls are TRBV2 and TRBJ2-7, with 9 bases matching TRBD2. Trimming took 4 bases from V and 6 from J; bases not matched to a gene: 10. Germline values: CDR1 SNHLY, CDR2 FYNNEI. CDR3 size: 15 residues.

This sequence joins TRBV29-1 and TRBJ1-2; D gene ambiguous. The CDR3 sequence is 13 residues long. Germline loops: CDR1 SQVTM, CDR2 ANQGSEA. V lost 4 bases and J lost 3, with 12 bases in between. CDR3 bases: TGCAGCGTTGTAGGAGGGCGTGACTATGGCTACACCTTC. Its translation is CSVVGGRDYGYTF.

The J gene is TRBJ2-7, the V gene TRBV5-1; D possibly corresponds to TRBD1 (6 bases). Between the trimmed V and J ends, which lost 3 bases and 1 base, there was a span of 11 bases. CDR1 SGHRS and CDR2 YFSETQ come from the germline V gene. This CDR3 comprises 14 residues. The CDR3 loop reads CASSYGRGSYEQYF. CDR3 nucleotides: TGCGCCAGCAGCTACGGCAGGGGTTCCTACGAGCAGTACTTC.

This clone came up many times. This chain joins TRBV7-2 and TRBJ2-7; 11 bases agree with TRBD2. Per germline, CDR1 SGHTA and CDR2 FQGNSA. After removal of 2 bases from V and 6 bases from J, the junction contained 6 bases not matched to a gene. The CDR3 runs 15 residues. CDR3 nucleotides: TGTGCCAGCAGCTTAAAACTAGCGGGAGTAGGCGAGCAGTACTTC. Protein product: CASSLKLAGVGEQYF.

This clone was picked up one time. V usage is TRBV30 and J usage is TRBJ2-5; 9 bases are a match to TRBD1. Germline V gives CDR1 GTSNPN, CDR2 SVGIG (reference sequence). This CDR3 contains 14 residues. V was clipped by 2 bases and J by 5 bases; unmatched bases: 6. This CDR3 reads CAWSRQGVKETQYF. CDR3 sequence (DNA): TGTGCCTGGAGTCGACAGGGGGTAAAGGAGACCCAGTACTTC. The whole variable domain, filled in from reference TRBV30 and TRBJ2-5, reads SQTIHQWPATLVQPVGSPLSLECTVEGTSNPNLYWYRQAAGRGLQLLFYSVGIGQISSEVPQNLSASRPQDRQFILSSKKLLLSDSGFYLCAWSRQGVKETQYFGPGTRLLVL.

This chain links TRBV19 with TRBJ2-1; the match to TRBD2 covers 10 bases. V lost 5 bases to trimming and J lost 2 bases; unmatched junction nucleotides: 6. CDR1 and CDR2 from the germline V gene are LNHDA and SQIVND (reference sequence). This CDR3 region has 16 residues. CDR3 in DNA: TGTGCCAGTAGTCCCAGGACTAGCGGCGCCTACAATGAGCAGTTCTTC. This encodes CASSPRTSGAYNEQFF.

The chain has TRBV7-8 and TRBJ1-2; possible D gene TRBD1, 5 bases. Trimming shortened V by 1 base and J by 5 bases, and 14 bases separated the two germline ends. CDR1 is SGHVS, CDR2 FQNEAQ, per germline. The length of the CDR3 is 15 residues. The chain's CDR3 is CASSLEGRVGYGYTF. The CDR3 DNA is TGTGCCAGCAGCTTAGAAGGCAGGGTTGGGTATGGCTACACCTTC.

This chain connects TRBV19 to TRBJ2-1; a possible D gene is TRBD1 (6 bases). Trimming left V 2 bases short and J 7 bases short, with 6 bases between. Germline values: CDR1 LNHDA, CDR2 SQIVND (reference sequence). This CDR3 has 12 amino acids. CDR3 loop: CASSIQGNEQFF. The CDR3 DNA sequence: TGTGCCAGTAGTATACAGGGGAATGAGCAGTTCTTC.

DNA for the CDR3: TGTGCCAGCAATCTTGACAGGTCCGCTAACTATGGCTACACCTTC. Protein product: CASNLDRSANYGYTF. The chain joins TRBV6-1 to TRBJ1-2, with D possibly matching TRBD1 (6 bases). CDR3 size: 15 residues. CDR1 and CDR2 from the germline V gene are MNHNS and SASEGT. V was cut by 7 bases and J by 0 bases, with 15 bases left in between.

J is TRBJ2-2 and V is TRBV7-2; no clear D gene. Per germline, CDR1 SGHTA and CDR2 FQGNSA. The CDR3 has 15 amino acids. V was trimmed by 1 base and J by 0 bases, leaving 6 bases between them. CDR3 region: CASSLERANTGELFF. Written as DNA, the CDR3 is TGTGCCAGCAGCTTAGAGAGAGCGAACACCGGGGAGCTGTTTTTT.

The chain combines TRBV18 with TRBJ2-1, with 16 bases lining up with TRBD2. The junction had 2 bases not matched to a gene; V was cut back by 6 bases and J by 0 bases. Germline CDR1 is KGHSH and CDR2 is LQKENI. This CDR3 contains 17 residues. The CDR3 loop is CASSGLAGGSSYNEQFF. CDR3 nucleotides: TGTGCCAGCTCGGGACTAGCGGGAGGGAGCTCCTACAATGAGCAGTTCTTC.

The chain is built from TRBV6-1 and TRBJ2-3, with D hard to call. Trimming removed 3 bases at V and 1 base at J, with 11 bases between. This CDR3 region has 15 residues. Looked up from germline, CDR1 is MNHNS and CDR2 is SASEGT. The chain's CDR3 is CASSDLSSGTDTQYF. The CDR3 nucleotides read TGTGCCAGCAGTGATTTGTCGTCTGGCACAGATACGCAGTATTTT.

The V gene is TRBV5-1, the J gene TRBJ2-1, with 7 bases identical to TRBD2. Trimming at V came to 0 bases and at J to 9 bases, leaving 9 bases not matched to a gene. The CDR3 loop spans 15 amino acids. Germline V gives CDR1 SGHRS, CDR2 YFSETQ. The CDR3 reads CASSLDPAGPGEQFF. The CDR3 DNA reads as TGCGCCAGCAGCTTGGACCCAGCGGGGCCTGGTGAGCAGTTCTTC.

The V and J genes are TRBV5-6 and TRBJ2-3; TRBD1 matches at 7 bases. CDR3 size: 14 residues. Germline CDR1 and CDR2: SGHDT and YYEEEE. Trimming at V came to 0 bases and at J to 4 bases, leaving 2 bases not matched to a gene. CDR3 in DNA: TGTGCCAGCAGCTTGGTAACAGGGGCAGATACGCAGTATTTT. This encodes CASSLVTGADTQYF. The variable domain in full, completed from reference TRBV5-6 and TRBJ2-3, reads DAGVTQSPTHLIKTRGQQVTLRCSPKSGHDTVSWYQQALGQGPQFIFQYYEEEERQRGNFPDRFSGHQFPNYSSELNVNALLLGDSALYLCASSLVTGADTQYFGPGTRLTVL.

The CDR3 is CASSTPTGTDTQYF. The DNA for the CDR3 is TGTGCCAGCAGTACCCCGACAGGCACAGATACGCAGTATTTT. This chain connects TRBV28 to TRBJ2-3, with D possibly matching TRBD1 (5 bases). The germline gives CDR1 MDHEN, CDR2 SYDVKM. This CDR3 has 14 amino acids. V gave up 5 bases and J gave up 1 base, with 10 bases separating them.

V gene TRBV21-1 combines with J gene TRBJ2-2; no DNA check was done on the table's D call, TRBD1. TRBV21-1 is a known pseudogene. This CDR3 is built from 18 residues. The CDR3 nucleotides read TGTGCCAGGGAAGGGGGCCACACAGGGTTTTCGAACACCGGGGAGCTGTTTTTT. The encoded protein is CAREGGHTGFSNTGELFF.

V is TRBV19 and J is TRBJ1-1, with TRBD1 identical over 9 bases. CDR1 is LNHDA, CDR2 SQIVND, per germline (reference sequence). The CDR3 runs to 16 residues. J was trimmed by 5 bases and V by 3 bases; bases with no gene match: 10. In DNA form, the CDR3 reads TGTGCCAGTAGTATCATTCCCGGACAGGGGCCTACTGAAGCTTTCTTT. It specifies CASSIIPGQGPTEAFF. The full variable domain, rest sourced from reference TRBV19 and TRBJ1-1, is DGGITQSPKYLFRKEGQNVTLSCEQNLNHDAMYWYRQDPGQGLRLIYYSQIVNDFQKGDIAEGYSVSREKKESFPLTVTSAQKNPTAFYLCASSIIPGQGPTEAFFGQGTRLTVV.

This chain links TRBV18 with TRBJ2-2; TRBD2 agrees at 10 bases. V lost 0 bases to trimming and J lost 4 bases; unmatched junction nucleotides: 5. Germline CDR1 reads KGHSH; CDR2 reads LQKENI. The CDR3 totals 17 residues. Here the CDR3 DNA reads TGTGCCAGCTCACCACCTCCTAGCGGGAGTCGCACCGGGGAGCTGTTTTTT. Protein: CASSPPPSGSRTGELFF.

This clone appeared once. This chain joins TRBV19 and TRBJ2-1; 7 bases agree with TRBD2. With V trimmed by 6 bases and J by 8 bases, 7 bases remained unmatched. CDR3 size: 13 residues. The germline V gene encodes CDR1 LNHDA and CDR2 SQIVND (reference sequence). In DNA, the CDR3 is TGTGCCAGTAGGTTGCGGGAGAGGGATGAGCAGTTCTTC. Translation gives CASRLRERDEQFF.

This chain connects TRBV29-1 to TRBJ2-3; TRBD2 matches 13 bases. The CDR3 is made up of 14 amino acids. J lost 6 bases, V lost 6 bases, and 6 bases had no gene match. Germline V gene data show CDR1 as SQVTM and CDR2 as ANQGSEA. The CDR3 DNA follows: TGCAGCGTCGGGGGACTAGCGGGGAAGGATACGCAGTATTTT. As protein: CSVGGLAGKDTQYF.

The chain joins TRBV19 to TRBJ2-7; D is possibly TRBD1 (5 bases). The germline V gene has CDR1 LNHDA and CDR2 SQIVND (reference sequence). This CDR3 spans 13 amino acids. The ends were cut back, 5 bases at V and 2 bases at J, with 10 bases in the middle. CDR3 sequence: CASSERGTYEQYF. CDR3 bases: TGTGCCAGTAGTGAAAGGGGCACCTACGAGCAGTACTTC.